The 9 T cell receptor beta chains below were found in one sample sequenced in a study of blood T cell repertoires in COVID-19. TCRdb keeps only in-frame clones here, not all; method: immunoSEQ multiplex PCR. The sample has roughly 330,000 clones; roughly 90% are singletons. The material sequenced was peripheral blood. The source is a man aged 18 to 30 who had recovered from COVID-19.

This clone was counted only a few times. CDR3 protein: CATSPPQGNTEAFF. The CDR3 nucleotides are TGTGCCACCAGCCCCCCCCAGGGGAACACTGAAGCTTTCTTT. The rearrangement uses TRBV15 and TRBJ1-1; the D gene is possibly TRBD1 (5 bases). Germline CDR1 LNHNV, CDR2 YYDKDF (reference sequence). V was clipped by 5 bases and J by 1 base, with 11 bases between them. The CDR3 runs 14 residues.

The chain uses TRBV27 and TRBJ1-1; the D gene is possibly TRBD1 (5 bases). The germline gives CDR1 MNHEY, CDR2 SMNVEV (reference sequence). V was clipped by 2 bases and J by 5 bases, with 12 bases between them. CDR3 length equals 14 residues. The DNA of the CDR3 is TGTGCCAGCAGTTTAGGGGGGGTACGGACTGAAGCTTTCTTT. Its protein product is CASSLGGVRTEAFF.

In nucleotides, the CDR3 is TGCGGGGTAGCGGAGTACAATGAGCAGTTCTTC. This encodes CGVAEYNEQFF. This chain links TRBV29-1 with TRBJ2-1; D possibly corresponds to TRBD2 (6 bases). Germline V gene data show CDR1 as SQVTM and CDR2 as ANQGSEA. CDR3 length: 11 amino acids.

The chain uses TRBV2 and TRBJ1-2; tentatively, D is TRBD1 (5 bases). CDR3 length: 14 residues. CDR1 SNHLY and CDR2 FYNNEI come from the germline V gene. V was pared by 7 bases and J by 7 bases, with 19 bases between. In DNA form, the CDR3 reads TGTGCCAGCACCCCAGGGAGGGGCGCGTCTGGCTACACCTTC. The encoded protein is CASTPGRGASGYTF.

V is TRBV7-8 and J is TRBJ2-7, with 9 bases that match TRBD1. With V trimmed by 5 bases and J by 0 bases, 8 bases remained unmatched. Germline V gene data show CDR1 as SGHVS and CDR2 as FQNEAQ. The CDR3 length is 16 residues. The CDR3 is CASSPRDRAGSYEQYF. The DNA of the CDR3 is TGTGCCAGCAGCCCACGGGACAGGGCGGGCTCCTACGAGCAGTACTTC. The full variable domain, completed using reference TRBV7-8 and TRBJ2-7, is GAGVSQSPRYKVAKRGQDVALRCDPISGHVSLFWYQQALGQGPEFLTYFQNEAQLDKSGLPSDRFFAERPEGSVSTLKIQRTQQEDSAVYLCASSPRDRAGSYEQYFGPGTRLTVT.

The gene calls are TRBV2 and TRBJ2-7, with D unclear. The ends were cut back, 4 bases at V and 2 bases at J, with 12 bases in the middle. Germline V CDR1 and CDR2: SNHLY, FYNNEI. The CDR3 covers 14 residues. DNA of the CDR3: TGTGCCAGCAGTGCCCGGGTAGCCCCCTACGAGCAGTACTTC. It specifies CASSARVAPYEQYF.

This clone occurred once. The chain has TRBV9 and TRBJ2-5; TRBD2 matches 9 bases. This CDR3 contains 15 residues. Per germline, CDR1 SGDLS and CDR2 YYNGEE. V gave up 4 bases and J gave up 5 bases; unmatched junction bases: 9. The CDR3: CASSIGTSTWETQYF. For the CDR3, the DNA is TGTGCCAGCAGCATCGGGACTAGCACATGGGAGACCCAGTACTTC.

This clone occurred a few times. This chain links TRBV3-1 (or the pseudogene TRBV3-2) with TRBJ2-1; D is possibly TRBD2 (5 bases). The CDR3 contains 12 residues. With 0 bases removed from V and 9 bases from J, the gap between germline ends came to 6 bases. In germline, CDR1 is LGHDT, CDR2 YNNKEL (reference sequence). The CDR3 DNA reads as TGTGCCAGCAGCCAAGATGAGGGTGAGCAGTTCTTC. Its protein is CASSQDEGEQFF.

The chain joins TRBV30 to TRBJ1-2; the D gene is possibly TRBD1 (6 bases). Looked up from germline, CDR1 is GTSNPN and CDR2 is SVGIG (reference sequence). V was trimmed by 3 bases and J by 8 bases, leaving 16 bases between them. This CDR3 has 13 residues. The CDR3 reads CAWRVYRVGGYTF. Written as DNA, the CDR3 is TGTGCCTGGAGGGTCTACAGGGTGGGCGGCTACACCTTC.